Listed here are 24 T cell receptor beta chains from one sample, sequenced in a study of T cell responses to AZD1222 COVID-19 vaccine. Generated by immunoSEQ multiplex PCR, the TCRdb table keeps only in-frame clones and is missing some. Of more than 100,000 clones listed, about 93% were seen once; the top ten hold approximately 5%. This sample comprised peripheral blood, obtained 28 days after the second AZD1222 dose. The receptors derive from an adult who received the AZD1222 COVID-19 vaccine.

V gene TRBV29-1 combines with J gene TRBJ2-1; 14 positions agree with TRBD2. Germline V CDR1 and CDR2: SQVTM, ANQGSEA. This CDR3 comprises 15 residues. J was trimmed by 6 bases and V by 2 bases; bases with no gene match: 3. In DNA, the CDR3 is TGCAGCGTTGAAAGGACTAGCGGGAGGTCCAATGAGCAGTTCTTC. It is translated as CSVERTSGRSNEQFF.

The chain couples TRBV19 to TRBJ2-7; D is unresolved. The ends were cut back, 3 bases at V and 2 bases at J, with 11 bases in the middle. The germline V gene has CDR1 LNHDA and CDR2 SQIVND (reference sequence). This CDR3 region has 14 residues. The chain's CDR3 is CASSMRSQPYEQYF. DNA of the CDR3: TGTGCCAGTAGTATGAGGTCACAGCCCTACGAGCAGTACTTC.

This chain links TRBV25-1 with TRBJ2-6; possibly TRBD2 for D (5 bases). Trimming pared 4 bases from V and 4 bases from J, leaving 8 bases between. CDR1 and CDR2 (germline): MGHDK, SYGVNS. This CDR3 has 14 residues. This chain's CDR3 is CASSAAGGANVLTF. For the CDR3, the DNA is TGTGCCAGCAGTGCTGCGGGCGGGGCCAACGTCCTGACTTTC.

The chain links TRBV30 to TRBJ2-1; 8 bases line up with TRBD2. The CDR3 sequence is 11 residues long. The ends lost 2 bases at V and 12 bases at J; junction bases unmatched: 3. CDR1 is GTSNPN, CDR2 SVGIG, per germline (reference sequence). This chain's CDR3 is CAWSQRELQFF. The CDR3 DNA reads TGTGCCTGGAGTCAGCGGGAGTTGCAGTTCTTC.

This clone was found once. The chain links TRBV4-1 to TRBJ2-7; TRBD1 might be the D (6 bases). V was clipped by 4 bases and J by 3 bases, with 16 bases between them. Per germline, CDR1 MGHRA and CDR2 YSYEKL. The CDR3 spans 15 residues. CDR3 nucleotide sequence: TGCGCCAGCAGCCCGGGAACAGGGATCTACTACGAGCAGTACTTC. Translating gives CASSPGTGIYYEQYF.

The chain recombines TRBV3-1 (or the pseudogene TRBV3-2) with TRBJ1-2; TRBD1 matches 10 bases. Trimming took 4 bases from V and 6 from J; bases not matched to a gene: 8. Germline values: CDR1 LGHDT, CDR2 YNNKEL (reference sequence). The CDR3 runs to 15 residues. This chain's CDR3 is CASSRDRDRGHGYTF. The CDR3 DNA is TGTGCCAGCAGCCGAGACCGGGACAGGGGACATGGCTACACCTTC.

The genes are TRBV7-2 and TRBJ2-5; D is uncertain. There are 15 residues in the CDR3. CDR1 is SGHTA, CDR2 FQGNSA, per germline. Trimming cost V 2 bases and J 2 bases, with 12 bases left between them. The CDR3 region is CASSLPGRSQETQYF. The CDR3, as DNA: TGTGCCAGCAGCTTACCTGGGCGCTCTCAAGAGACCCAGTACTTC.

The rearrangement uses TRBV2 and TRBJ1-1; D gene ambiguous. CDR1 is SNHLY, CDR2 FYNNEI, per germline. V lost 6 bases, J lost 0 bases, and 11 bases lay in between. This CDR3 has 14 residues. The CDR3: CASSARLLNTEAFF. The CDR3 nucleotides are TGTGCCAGCAGCGCCCGGCTCTTGAACACTGAAGCTTTCTTT.

V usage is TRBV9 and J usage is TRBJ1-2; 7 bases fit TRBD1. Germline V lookup: CDR1 SGDLS, CDR2 YYNGEE. The CDR3 is 14 residues long. V was clipped by 2 bases and J by 3 bases; unmatched bases: 4. Written as DNA, the CDR3 is TGTGCCAGCAGCGTCACAGGGGACGACTATGGCTACACCTTC. It encodes CASSVTGDDYGYTF. The variable domain in full, with the rest retrieved from reference TRBV9 and TRBJ1-2, is DSGVTQTPKHLITATGQRVTLRCSPRSGDLSVYWYQQSLDQGLQFLIQYYNGEERAKGNILERFSAQQFPDLHSELNLSSLELGDSALYFCASSVTGDDYGYTFGSGTRLTVV.

This rearrangement joins TRBV7-2 to TRBJ2-7; 10 bases are a match to TRBD2. CDR1 and CDR2 from the germline V gene are SGHTA and FQGNSA. The length of the CDR3 is 15 residues. The J segment lost 0 bases and the V segment lost 4 bases, leaving 3 bases of the junction unmatched. The CDR3 DNA reads TGTGCCAGCAGCTCTCTAGCGGGAGTCTCCTACGAGCAGTACTTC. Translated: CASSSLAGVSYEQYF.

V and J are TRBV10-1 and TRBJ2-1; 8 bases map to TRBD2. The CDR3 covers 18 residues. From germline, CDR1 is WNHNN and CDR2 SYGVQD (reference sequence). With V trimmed by 2 bases and J by 5 bases, 14 bases remained unmatched. The CDR3 DNA reads as TGCGCCAGCAGTGAGGGAGGGACGTTAGGCGGGGGGAACAATGAGCAGTTCTTC. This sequence encodes CASSEGGTLGGGNNEQFF.

The chain joins TRBV6-6 to TRBJ1-1; 8 bases line up with TRBD1. Trimming at V came to 6 bases and at J to 10 bases, leaving 4 bases not matched to a gene. CDR1 and CDR2 (germline): MNHNY, SVGAGI (reference sequence). The CDR3 has 11 residues. The DNA of the CDR3 is TGTGCCAGCAGCCGGGACAGGAGAGCTTTCTTT. Protein product: CASSRDRRAFF.

The chain is built from TRBV7-2 and TRBJ2-5, with 9 bases matching TRBD1. Looked up from germline, CDR1 is SGHTA and CDR2 is FQGNSA. V gave up 5 bases and J gave up 7 bases; unmatched junction bases: 8. The CDR3 runs 14 residues. Written as DNA, the CDR3 is TGTGCCAGCAGCCTAGACAGGGGGTTTATGACCCAGTACTTC. Amino acid sequence: CASSLDRGFMTQYF.

This clone appeared once. The V gene is TRBV3-1 (or the pseudogene TRBV3-2), the J gene TRBJ1-3, with D possibly TRBD1 on 5 matching bases. The V end lost 4 bases, the J end lost 4 bases, and 20 bases lay between the germline ends. The germline V gene has CDR1 LGHDT and CDR2 YNNKEL (reference sequence). The CDR3 is 17 amino acids. CDR3 loop: CASSPTWGFHAGNTIYF. The CDR3 DNA follows: TGTGCCAGCAGCCCCACATGGGGGTTCCACGCAGGAAACACCATATATTTT.

The CDR3 region is CASSLGTGQEVGYTF. DNA of the CDR3: TGCGCCAGCAGCTTGGGGACAGGCCAAGAAGTAGGCTACACCTTC. The J gene is TRBJ1-2, the V gene TRBV5-1, with 7 bases aligning to TRBD1. This CDR3 spans 15 amino acids. Trimming took 0 bases from V and 8 from J; bases not matched to a gene: 10. Germline V gene data show CDR1 as SGHRS and CDR2 as YFSETQ.

The chain carries TRBV12-3 or TRBV12-4 and TRBJ2-7; 10 nucleotides align to TRBD1. CDR3 length: 13 amino acids. The V segment lost 4 bases and the J segment 6 bases; nucleotides outside the gene matches: 3. The CDR3 is CASSSGTGAEQYF. CDR3 DNA sequence: TGTGCCAGCAGTTCCGGGACAGGGGCCGAGCAGTACTTC.

The chain combines TRBV11-3 with TRBJ2-1; 8 bases fit TRBD2. J lost 5 bases, V lost 7 bases, and 7 bases had no gene match. Germline V gene data show CDR1 as SGHNT and CDR2 as YENEEA. CDR3 length equals 14 residues. Here the CDR3 reads CASNQREPDNEQFF. The CDR3 DNA reads as TGTGCCAGCAACCAGCGGGAGCCCGACAATGAGCAGTTCTTC.

This chain links TRBV11-2 with TRBJ2-7, with 11 bases identical to TRBD1. Germline CDR1 reads SGHAT; CDR2 reads FQNNGV. The length of the CDR3 is 16 residues. After removal of 6 bases from V and 6 bases from J, the junction contained 13 bases not matched to a gene. In nucleotides, the CDR3 is TGTGCCAGCAGTCTATTCCCCGGACAGGGGGCGTCCGAGCAGTACTTC. Translation: CASSLFPGQGASEQYF.

This chain uses TRBV29-1 with TRBJ2-7, with TRBD1 matching 10 bases. Germline loops: CDR1 SQVTM, CDR2 ANQGSEA. V lost 1 base to trimming and J lost 4 bases; unmatched junction nucleotides: 10. The length of the CDR3 is 16 residues. CDR3 residues: CSVEGGAAGQGYEQYF. DNA of the CDR3: TGCAGCGTTGAAGGCGGTGCGGCGGGACAGGGGTACGAGCAGTACTTC.

V and J are TRBV5-1 and TRBJ2-1; a weak D match, TRBD2 (6 bases). Per the germline V gene, CDR1 is SGHRS and CDR2 is YFSETQ. The CDR3 is 15 amino acids. V was clipped by 3 bases and J by 6 bases, with 16 bases between them. CDR3 in DNA: TGCGCCAGCAGCTCGGGAGAGGGTTTCGTCAATGAGCAGTTCTTC. It codes for CASSSGEGFVNEQFF.

This clone has a handful of counts. V and J are TRBV29-1 and TRBJ2-5, with 9 positions matching TRBD2. V lost 3 bases and J lost 1; bases outside the gene matches: 15. The CDR3 loop spans 18 amino acids. CDR1 is SQVTM, CDR2 ANQGSEA, per germline. In DNA, the CDR3 is TGCAGCGTTGATGGGTCGGAAATAGCGGGAGCCTTCCAAGAGACCCAGTACTTC. Its protein product is CSVDGSEIAGAFQETQYF.

V gene TRBV3-1 (or the pseudogene TRBV3-2) combines with J gene TRBJ2-1; the D is unclear. Between the trimmed V and J ends, which lost 4 bases and 8 bases, there was a span of 15 bases. This CDR3 spans 14 amino acids. The germline gives CDR1 LGHDT, CDR2 YNNKEL (reference sequence). The DNA of the CDR3 is TGTGCCAGCAGCCCCTCGGTAGCTTTCGATGAGCAGTTCTTC. As protein: CASSPSVAFDEQFF.

The chain has TRBV10-3 and TRBJ2-1; 9 bases align to TRBD1. The CDR3 spans 13 residues. V was clipped by 10 bases and J by 3 bases; unmatched bases: 4. Germline CDR1 and CDR2: ENHRY and SYGVKD. The CDR3 region has the DNA TGTGCCACCGGGACAGGGCACTACAATGAGCAGTTCTTC. Protein: CATGTGHYNEQFF.

This sequence joins TRBV27 and TRBJ2-3; D not resolved. Germline V CDR1 and CDR2: MNHEY, SMNVEV (reference sequence). V lost 3 bases and J lost 2, with 9 bases in between. This CDR3 comprises 14 residues. In DNA, the CDR3 is TGTGCCAGCAGTTTTGGCAGGAACACAGATACGCAGTATTTT. Residues: CASSFGRNTDTQYF.